The 27 T cell receptor beta chains presented below share a single source sample, sequenced in a study of blood T cell repertoires in COVID-19. The method was immunoSEQ multiplex PCR; TCRdb's version includes in-frame clones alone and lacks a portion of them. The sample carries about 14,000 clones, roughly 86% recorded once. Sequenced input: peripheral blood. The receptors derive from a human donor in a cohort sampled during active COVID-19.

The V call is TRBV19, the J call TRBJ2-1; TRBD2 agrees at 14 bases. The CDR3 consists of 15 residues. Germline V lookup: CDR1 LNHDA, CDR2 SQIVND (reference sequence). The trim removed 3 bases at V and 8 bases at J, leaving 3 bases unmatched. CDR3 protein: CASSMGTSGSHEQFF. CDR3 DNA sequence: TGTGCCAGTAGTATGGGGACTAGCGGGAGCCATGAGCAGTTCTTC.

V gene TRBV5-1 combines with J gene TRBJ2-4; D uncertain. Germline values: CDR1 SGHRS, CDR2 YFSETQ. Trimming stripped 0 bases from V and 2 bases from J, with 9 bases between. This CDR3 is 15 amino acids long. The CDR3 spells CASSLVDSSKNIQYF. CDR3 DNA: TGCGCCAGCAGCTTGGTAGATTCTTCCAAAAACATTCAGTACTTC.

V is TRBV28 and J is TRBJ2-2; weak D call: TRBD2 (5 bases). This CDR3 has 12 amino acids. V lost 3 bases to trimming and J lost 13 bases, with 12 bases between them. Germline loops: CDR1 MDHEN, CDR2 SYDVKM. The CDR3 region is CASSFGEVGLFF. The CDR3, as DNA: TGTGCCAGCAGTTTCGGGGAAGTTGGGCTGTTTTTT.

This chain uses TRBV27 with TRBJ2-1; no reliable D call. This CDR3 contains 13 residues. Per the germline V gene, CDR1 is MNHEY and CDR2 is SMNVEV (reference sequence). Trimming took off 3 bases at V and 7 bases at J, with 10 bases between the two ends. CDR3 in DNA: TGTGCCAGCAGTTTGACTGGATTTAATGAGCAGTTCTTC. Protein sequence: CASSLTGFNEQFF.

CDR3 coding DNA: TGTGCCAGCAGTCGCGGAGCGCTTTCTGATTCACCCCTCCACTTT. Translated: CASSRGALSDSPLHF. The rearrangement links TRBV27 to TRBJ1-6, with D hard to call. CDR1 MNHEY and CDR2 SMNVEV come from the germline V gene (reference sequence). V lost 5 bases, J lost 8 bases, and 16 bases lay in between. There are 15 residues in the CDR3.

J is TRBJ1-6 and V is TRBV6-5; 12 positions agree with TRBD1. The length of the CDR3 is 15 residues. Germline CDR1 is MNHEY and CDR2 is SVGAGI. The V segment lost 5 bases and the J segment 7 bases; nucleotides outside the gene matches: 3. The CDR3 region has the DNA TGTGCCAGCAGTCCCGGGACAGGGGGCAATTCACCCCTCCACTTT. It is translated as CASSPGTGGNSPLHF.

J is TRBJ1-2 and V is TRBV6-5, with 7 bases that match TRBD1. This CDR3 spans 14 amino acids. The germline V gene has CDR1 MNHEY and CDR2 SVGAGI. Germline trimming cut 5 bases from V and 4 bases from J; bases unmatched to any gene: 7. The CDR3 region is CASSHPGQPYGYTF. CDR3 DNA: TGTGCCAGCAGTCACCCGGGACAGCCCTATGGCTACACCTTC.

The chain recombines TRBV10-1 with TRBJ2-7; 8 nucleotides align to TRBD1. Germline V gene lookup returns CDR1 WNHNN and CDR2 SYGVQD (reference sequence). Germline trimming cut 2 bases from V and 3 bases from J; bases unmatched to any gene: 6. This CDR3 is built from 15 residues. In DNA form, the CDR3 reads TGCGCCAGCAGTGAGACCGGGACAGGACGCTACGAGCAGTACTTC. Protein: CASSETGTGRYEQYF.

The chain has TRBV7-9 and TRBJ1-2; TRBD1 aligns across 9 bases. The CDR3 loop spans 16 amino acids. Germline values: CDR1 SEHNR, CDR2 FQNEAQ (reference sequence). J was trimmed by 3 bases and V by 2 bases; bases with no gene match: 7. The CDR3 sequence is CASSLSTGGAYYGYTF. CDR3 in DNA: TGTGCCAGCAGCTTAAGTACAGGGGGCGCGTACTATGGCTACACCTTC.

This rearrangement joins TRBV30 to TRBJ1-1; 7 bases line up with TRBD1. This CDR3 has 13 amino acids. J lost 3 bases, V lost 2 bases, and 3 bases had no gene match. Germline CDR1 is GTSNPN and CDR2 is SVGIG (reference sequence). CDR3: CAWSPTGDTEAFF. The DNA for the CDR3 is TGTGCCTGGAGTCCTACAGGGGACACTGAAGCTTTCTTT.

V is TRBV6-5 and J is TRBJ2-1; TRBD2 is a possible D gene (5 bases). The CDR3 loop spans 14 amino acids. The germline V gene has CDR1 MNHEY and CDR2 SVGAGI. Between the trimmed V and J ends, which lost 6 bases and 5 bases, there was a span of 14 bases. CDR3: CASRAAPEHNEQFF. CDR3 nucleotide sequence: TGTGCCAGCAGAGCGGCCCCCGAGCACAATGAGCAGTTCTTC.

V and J are TRBV20-1 and TRBJ1-5; weak D call: TRBD1 (5 bases). Trimming removed 3 bases from V and 3 bases from J, with 12 bases in between. Germline CDR1 reads DFQATT; CDR2 reads SNEGSKA (reference sequence). The CDR3 is made up of 14 amino acids. The CDR3 DNA sequence: TGCAGTGCTAGTCAACAGGAATACAATCAGCCCCAGCATTTT. Protein product: CSASQQEYNQPQHF.

The gene calls are TRBV7-9 and TRBJ1-2; TRBD1 matches 9 bases. Unmatched junction bases numbered 6, after V lost 5 bases and J lost 5 bases. Germline CDR1 and CDR2: SEHNR and FQNEAQ (reference sequence). The CDR3 is made up of 14 amino acids. The CDR3 here is CASSGQGLTYGYTF. The CDR3 DNA sequence: TGTGCCAGCAGCGGACAGGGGCTAACATATGGCTACACCTTC.

CDR3 sequence (DNA): TGCGCCAGCAGCCAAGAAGGGGGGGAGGGGTCCTACAATGAGCAGTTCTTC. As protein: CASSQEGGEGSYNEQFF. The gene calls are TRBV4-3 and TRBJ2-1; tentatively, D is TRBD2 (7 bases). The germline V gene has CDR1 LGHNA and CDR2 YSLEER. The CDR3 length is 17 residues. Trimming took 0 bases from V and 1 from J, leaving 13 bases between them.

The chain is built from TRBV19 and TRBJ1-5; tentative D call: TRBD1 (6 bases). V was cut by 3 bases and J by 4 bases, with 13 bases left in between. CDR3 size: 15 residues. Per the germline V gene, CDR1 is LNHDA and CDR2 is SQIVND (reference sequence). The CDR3 DNA reads as TGTGCCAGTAGTATCTACGGACAGACTAATCAGCCCCAGCATTTT. Translated: CASSIYGQTNQPQHF.

This chain uses TRBV3-1 (or the pseudogene TRBV3-2) with TRBJ1-2, with 7 bases identical to TRBD1. V shed 2 bases, J shed 2 bases, and the junction held 2 bases outside the gene matches. Germline V gene sequence: CDR1 LGHDT, CDR2 YNNKEL (reference sequence). The CDR3 runs 14 residues. The CDR3 sequence: CASSQTTGNYGYTF. The CDR3, as DNA: TGTGCCAGCAGCCAAACGACAGGGAACTATGGCTACACCTTC.

This clone has only a few counts. V gene TRBV19 combines with J gene TRBJ2-7; 9 positions match TRBD1. The CDR3 runs to 13 residues. V dropped 9 bases and J dropped 2; count of bases not matched to a gene: 5. Germline lookup yields CDR1 LNHDA and CDR2 SQIVND (reference sequence). In DNA form, the CDR3 reads TGTGCCAGCTCTGACAGGGGGACCTACGAGCAGTACTTC. Protein product: CASSDRGTYEQYF.

The chain employs TRBV28 and TRBJ2-1, with TRBD2 matching over 11 bases. The CDR3 length is 15 residues. The germline V gene encodes CDR1 MDHEN and CDR2 SYDVKM. Trimming took 4 bases from V and 6 from J; bases not matched to a gene: 5. CDR3 DNA: TGTGCCAGCAGTTCCTTTCTAGCGGGAGGCAATGAGCAGTTCTTC. Encoded protein: CASSSFLAGGNEQFF.

This chain connects TRBV27 to TRBJ2-7, with 8 nucleotides matching TRBD1. The CDR3 is 15 residues long. The V and J ends lost 6 bases and 0 bases, in that order; junction bases with no gene match: 7. Germline lookup yields CDR1 MNHEY and CDR2 SMNVEV (reference sequence). The CDR3 DNA reads as TGTGCCAGCAGCCTCAGGGGGCCTAGCTCCTACGAGCAGTACTTC. This codes for CASSLRGPSSYEQYF.

This clone was detected once. J is TRBJ2-3 and V is TRBV10-3; 11 nucleotides align to TRBD2. In germline, CDR1 is ENHRY, CDR2 SYGVKD. V was pared by 5 bases and J by 2 bases, with 3 bases of the junction left unmatched. This CDR3 is built from 15 residues. The CDR3 region is CAISMTSGNTDTQYF. The CDR3 DNA is TGTGCCATCAGTATGACTAGCGGGAACACAGATACGCAGTATTTT.

V and J are TRBV5-6 and TRBJ2-3, with 10 bases lining up with TRBD2. CDR1 and CDR2 (germline): SGHDT, YYEEEE. V dropped 1 base and J dropped 2; count of bases not matched to a gene: 1. This CDR3 has 15 amino acids. The CDR3 DNA reads TGTGCCAGCAGCTTGCTAGCGGGAGCCACAGATACGCAGTATTTT. Its translation is CASSLLAGATDTQYF. Based on the CDR3 plus reference TRBV5-6 and TRBJ2-3, the full variable domain is DAGVTQSPTHLIKTRGQQVTLRCSPKSGHDTVSWYQQALGQGPQFIFQYYEEEERQRGNFPDRFSGHQFPNYSSELNVNALLLGDSALYLCASSLLAGATDTQYFGPGTRLTVL.

The chain couples TRBV3-1 (or the pseudogene TRBV3-2) to TRBJ1-4; TRBD1 aligns across 8 bases. The germline V gene has CDR1 LGHDT and CDR2 YNNKEL (reference sequence). Unmatched junction bases numbered 8, after V lost 1 base and J lost 4 bases. The CDR3 extends over 17 amino acids. CDR3 bases: TGTGCCAGCAGCCAAGGAGGAGGGACAGGCTTTAATGAAAAACTGTTTTTT. It is translated as CASSQGGGTGFNEKLFF.

Points on this clone: This sample includes further DNA sequences coding for the same CDR3. The J gene is TRBJ2-7, the V gene TRBV28; 8 bases are a match to TRBD2. Germline trimming cut 6 bases from V and 1 base from J; bases unmatched to any gene: 8. The CDR3 length is 15 residues. CDR1 MDHEN and CDR2 SYDVKM come from the germline V gene. In nucleotides, the CDR3 is TGTGCCAGCAGGGGGCGGGGGGCCGGGTCCTACGAGCAGTACTTC. This sequence encodes CASRGRGAGSYEQYF.

The chain has TRBV18 and TRBJ2-7; a weak D match, TRBD2 (5 bases). The germline V and J ends were trimmed by 3 bases and 6 bases, with 15 bases remaining between them. Germline lookup yields CDR1 KGHSH and CDR2 LQKENI. CDR3 size: 14 residues. The CDR3, as DNA: TGTGCCAGCTCACCTCCAACTAGAGCAGGCGAGCAGTACTTC. It is translated as CASSPPTRAGEQYF.

The chain employs TRBV27 and TRBJ2-1; 8 bases align to TRBD1. Trimming took 1 base from V and 8 from J; bases not matched to a gene: 7. CDR3 length equals 15 residues. The germline gives CDR1 MNHEY, CDR2 SMNVEV (reference sequence). The DNA for the CDR3 is TGTGCCAGCAGTTTATATCAGGGGGCGGCCTATGAGCAGTTCTTC. Translating it yields CASSLYQGAAYEQFF.

The chain combines TRBV29-1 with TRBJ1-3; D might be TRBD1 (5 bases). CDR1 is SQVTM, CDR2 ANQGSEA, per germline. Trimming removed 6 bases at V and 4 bases at J, with 16 bases between. This CDR3 comprises 14 residues. CDR3 nucleotides: TGCAGCGTCAATCCAGGGAATACGGGAAACACCATATATTTT. As protein: CSVNPGNTGNTIYF.

The chain combines TRBV5-6 with TRBJ1-2, with D possibly matching TRBD1 (5 bases). The V end lost 3 bases, the J end lost 5 bases, and 20 bases lay between the germline ends. This CDR3 contains 16 residues. Germline CDR1 reads SGHDT; CDR2 reads YYEEEE. The CDR3 loop reads CASSYPRARSEYGYTF. The CDR3 coding sequence is TGTGCCAGCAGCTACCCCAGGGCGAGGTCTGAATATGGCTACACCTTC.